Listed here is a single T cell receptor (beta chain). The record originates from a study of blood T cell repertoires in COVID-19. Study details: Material from acute and convalescent COVID-19 was sourced from the United States, Italy and Spain. T cells, B-cell-depleted T cells, or PBMCs provided the cDNA or gDNA that served as material.

In the original workflow: For nucleated cells, counts were estimated from reference gene primer amplification. Generated by immunoSEQ multiplex PCR, the TCRdb table keeps only in-frame clones and is missing some. V and J calls plus clone size are reproduced from that table; the DNA served to infer D and trimming. The sample includes around 25,000 clones, about 83% of them seen just once. Trimming cost V 3 bases and J 5 bases, with 17 bases left between them. Germline-derived CDR1 and CDR2 are SGHVS and FQNEAQ. The length of the CDR3 is 16 residues. The sample consisted of peripheral blood. This rearrangement joins TRBV7-8 to TRBJ2-1, with D tentatively TRBD2 (5 bases). This receptor was identified in a man between 70 and 80 years old with acute or convalescent COVID-19. This CDR3 is CASSFVGSSPNNEQFF. The DNA for the CDR3 is TGTGCCAGCAGCTTTGTTGGGAGCTCCCCCAACAATGAGCAGTTCTTC.